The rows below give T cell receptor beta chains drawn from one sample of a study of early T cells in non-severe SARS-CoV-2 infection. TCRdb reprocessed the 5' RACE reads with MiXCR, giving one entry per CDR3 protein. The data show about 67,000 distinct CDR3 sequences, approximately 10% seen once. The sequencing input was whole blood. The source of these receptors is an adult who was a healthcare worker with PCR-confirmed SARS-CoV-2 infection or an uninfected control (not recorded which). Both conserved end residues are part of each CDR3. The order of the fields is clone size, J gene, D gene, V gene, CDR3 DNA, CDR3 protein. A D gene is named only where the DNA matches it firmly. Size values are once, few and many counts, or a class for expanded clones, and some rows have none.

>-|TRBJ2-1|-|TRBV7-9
TGTGCCAGCAGTGGGGGCGTGAGCTCCTACAATGAGCAGTTCTTC
CASSGGVSSYNEQFF
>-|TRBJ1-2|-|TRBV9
TGTGCCAGCAGCGTAGGGGGAAGACAGGAATCCTATGGCTACACCTTC
CASSVGGRQESYGYTF
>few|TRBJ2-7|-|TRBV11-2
TGTGCCAGCAGCTTAGATCATGGGCTAGAGCAGTACTTC
CASSLDHGLEQYF
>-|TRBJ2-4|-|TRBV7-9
TGTGCCAGCAGCTTAAAGGGAGCCAAAAACATTCAGTACTTC
CASSLKGAKNIQYF
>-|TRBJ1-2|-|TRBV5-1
TGCGCCAGCAGCTCGAGGCGTGGTGGCTACACCTTC
CASSSRRGGYTF
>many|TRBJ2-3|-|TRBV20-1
TGCAGTGCTGCTTCCCCCGGGGGCCTCACAGATACGCAGTATTTT
CSAASPGGLTDTQYF
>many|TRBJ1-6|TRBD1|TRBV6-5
TGTGCCAGCACCTCCGGGGACAGCAGCTATAATTCACCCCTCCACTTT
CASTSGDSSYNSPLHF
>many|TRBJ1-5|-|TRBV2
TGTGCCAGCAGTCGGCAGGGGAGGCCTTATAGCAATCAGCCCCAGCATTTT
CASSRQGRPYSNQPQHF
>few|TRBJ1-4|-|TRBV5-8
TGTGCCAGCAGCTTGGGACAAGCTACAAGTGAAAAACTGTTTTTT
CASSLGQATSEKLFF
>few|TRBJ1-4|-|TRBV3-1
TGTGCCAGCAGCCAAGATGTCGGGGGGCGCGGAAAACTGTTTTTT
CASSQDVGGRGKLFF
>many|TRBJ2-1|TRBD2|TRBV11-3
TGTGCCAGCAGCCGCGGGAGCTCCTACAATGAGCAGTTCTTC
CASSRGSSYNEQFF
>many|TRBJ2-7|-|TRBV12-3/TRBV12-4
TGTGCCAGCAGTCCCCCGCAGGCCCCTACGTACGAGCAGTACTTC
CASSPPQAPTYEQYF
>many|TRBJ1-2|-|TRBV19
TGTGCCGTACGCAGAGGGGGGGCCGACTATGGCTACACCTTC
CAVRRGGADYGYTF
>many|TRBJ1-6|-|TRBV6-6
TGTGCCAGCACCCCCGGACCCCTGAGCTCCTATAATTCACCCCTCCACTTT
CASTPGPLSSYNSPLHF
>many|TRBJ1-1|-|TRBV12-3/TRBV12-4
TGTGCCAGCAGCCCAAGACCTGAAGCTTTCTTT
CASSPRPEAFF
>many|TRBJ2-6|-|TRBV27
TGTGCCAGCAGTTTTGGTAGCACCTCTGGGGCCAACGTCCTGACTTTC
CASSFGSTSGANVLTF